The 32 T cell receptor beta chains below come from one sample, sequenced in a study of early T cells in non-severe SARS-CoV-2 infection. TCRdb passed the 5' RACE reads through MiXCR, listing each CDR3 protein once. Among tens of thousands of distinct CDR3 sequences listed, roughly an eighth were seen once. Sequencing was performed on whole blood. The source is an adult who was a healthcare worker with PCR-confirmed SARS-CoV-2 infection or an uninfected control (not recorded which).

This clonotype showed up just a few times. One end of the junction varies from germline; a read error may be responsible. The chain links TRBV7-7 to TRBJ2-1; D possibly matches TRBD1 or TRBD2 (7 bases each). Germline V gene sequence: CDR1 SSHAT, CDR2 FNYEAQ (reference sequence). The CDR3 loop spans 14 amino acids. The CDR3 DNA sequence: TGTGCTAGCAGCTTAGTCCCAGGGGGGGATGAGCAGTTCTTC. This encodes CASSLVPGGDEQFF.

This rearrangement joins TRBV18 to TRBJ1-1; 7 positions match TRBD1. In germline, CDR1 is KGHSH, CDR2 LQKENI. V was clipped by 6 bases and J by 5 bases; unmatched bases: 9. There are 14 residues in the CDR3. The CDR3 sequence is CASSPRGGWTEAFF. CDR3 coding DNA: TGTGCCAGCTCCCCCAGGGGGGGTTGGACTGAAGCTTTCTTT.

This clonotype was seen a few times. The rearrangement joins TRBV20-1 to TRBJ1-2; 10 nucleotides agree with TRBD1. The CDR3 is 15 residues long. The germline V gene has CDR1 DFQATT and CDR2 SNEGSKA (reference sequence). V shed 3 bases and J 6 bases; nucleotides not matched to a gene: 10. CDR3 residues: CSASETGQGGHGYTF. The CDR3 bases are TGCAGTGCTAGCGAAACCGGACAGGGGGGGCATGGCTACACCTTC.

This clonotype was counted ten times or more. The junction differs from germline at one of its ends, possibly a read error. J is TRBJ2-5 and V is TRBV7-7, with D tentatively TRBD2 (6 bases). CDR3 length: 15 residues. Germline V gives CDR1 SSHAT, CDR2 FNYEAQ (reference sequence). CDR3 protein: CASSLFSGTQETQYF. CDR3 sequence (DNA): TGTGCTAGCAGCTTATTTAGTGGGACTCAAGAGACCCAGTACTTC.

This clonotype was detected only a few times. J is TRBJ2-3 and V is TRBV14, with D tentatively TRBD1 (6 bases). The V gene lost 1 base and the J gene lost 1 base, with 9 bases spanning the gap. This CDR3 contains 15 residues. Germline-derived CDR1 and CDR2 are SGHDN and FVKESK. CDR3 nucleotide sequence: TGTGCCAGCAGCCAAGTGGGGGCCCGCACAGATACGCAGTATTTT. Translated: CASSQVGARTDTQYF.

This clonotype appeared once. As DNA, the CDR3 is TGCGCCAGCAGCTTGGCCGACAGGGCGTATGGCTACACCTTC. Protein sequence: CASSLADRAYGYTF. The chain employs TRBV5-1 and TRBJ1-2; 7 nucleotides agree with TRBD1. V lost 0 bases and J lost 5; bases outside the gene matches: 4. The CDR3 contains 14 residues. CDR1 and CDR2 from the germline V gene are SGHRS and YFSETQ.

This clonotype was found many times. V usage is TRBV12-3 or TRBV12-4 and J usage is TRBJ2-1; a possible D gene is TRBD2 (5 bases). The V end lost 6 bases, the J end lost 1 base, and 7 bases lay between the germline ends. The CDR3 has 13 amino acids. CDR3: CASSPGSYNEQFF. The CDR3, as DNA: TGTGCCAGCAGCCCGGGGTCCTACAATGAGCAGTTCTTC.

There are many counts of this clonotype. The gene calls are TRBV6-4 and TRBJ1-5, with unresolved D. Trimming pared 5 bases from V and 10 bases from J, leaving 12 bases between. The length of the CDR3 is 12 residues. The germline V gene encodes CDR1 MRHNA and CDR2 SNTAGT. The CDR3 DNA is TGTGCCAGCAGTTTCGGTGATGGTCCCCAGCATTTT. Residues: CASSFGDGPQHF.

This clonotype was counted ten times or more. The V call is TRBV7-9, the J call TRBJ2-3; 8 nucleotides line up with TRBD2. This CDR3 region has 14 residues. In germline, CDR1 is SEHNR, CDR2 FQNEAQ (reference sequence). The trim removed 5 bases at V and 4 bases at J, leaving 5 bases unmatched. The CDR3, as DNA: TGTGCCAGCAGCCCTCGGACTAGCTCAGATACGCAGTATTTT. Protein sequence: CASSPRTSSDTQYF.

This clonotype has just a few counts. The chain combines TRBV11-3 with TRBJ2-1, with D possibly being TRBD1 or TRBD2 (7 bases each). The CDR3 loop spans 14 amino acids. V was pared by 5 bases and J by 8 bases, with 16 bases between. Germline values: CDR1 SGHNT, CDR2 YENEEA. This CDR3 is CASSQGGAFDEQFF. The CDR3, as DNA: TGTGCCAGCAGCCAGGGGGGGGCCTTCGATGAGCAGTTCTTC.

The chain links TRBV5-4 to TRBJ1-5; no clear D gene. The germline V and J ends were trimmed by 0 bases and 5 bases, with 12 bases remaining between them. Germline-derived CDR1 and CDR2 are SGHNT and YYREEE (reference sequence). The CDR3 length is 15 residues. In DNA form, the CDR3 reads TGTGCCAGCAGCTTGGGGCAGATGGGCTATCAGCCCCAGCATTTT. It translates to CASSLGQMGYQPQHF.

Ten or more counts support this clonotype. The chain employs TRBV20-1 and TRBJ2-5; weak D call: TRBD2 (6 bases). Trimming cost V 1 base and J 9 bases, with 18 bases left between them. The CDR3 runs 14 residues. The V gene's germline CDR1 is DFQATT and CDR2 SNEGSKA (reference sequence). The CDR3 sequence is CSARGSGRWGAQYF. The CDR3 DNA reads TGCAGTGCTAGAGGGTCTGGGCGATGGGGGGCCCAGTACTTC.

This clonotype was recorded many times. The rearrangement uses TRBV7-9 and TRBJ2-1; D unclear. The length of the CDR3 is 13 residues. Trimming took 5 bases from V and 9 from J, leaving 14 bases between them. The V gene's germline CDR1 is SEHNR and CDR2 FQNEAQ (reference sequence). Here the CDR3 reads CASSPLGYGEQFF. In nucleotides, the CDR3 is TGTGCCAGCAGCCCCCTAGGGTACGGTGAGCAGTTCTTC.

This rearrangement joins TRBV7-2 to TRBJ1-6; 8 bases line up with TRBD1. The CDR3 consists of 13 residues. CDR1 and CDR2 from the germline V gene are SGHTA and FQGNSA. V lost 3 bases and J lost 10; bases outside the gene matches: 2. CDR3 region: CASSLQGASPLHF. The CDR3 DNA is TGTGCCAGCAGCTTGCAGGGGGCGTCACCCCTCCACTTT.

This clonotype was observed at least ten times. The V call is TRBV4-3, the J call TRBJ1-6; D gene unclear. CDR1 and CDR2 from the germline V gene are LGHNA and YSLEER. V gave up 2 bases and J gave up 10 bases, with 15 bases separating them. The CDR3 covers 15 residues. CDR3 residues: CASSQLDGRRSPLHF. CDR3 nucleotide sequence: TGCGCCAGCAGCCAACTGGACGGAAGAAGATCACCCCTCCACTTT.

The rearrangement joins TRBV7-9 to TRBJ2-7; D may be TRBD1 (6 bases). V was clipped by 5 bases and J by 2 bases, with 10 bases between them. Germline V gives CDR1 SEHNR, CDR2 FQNEAQ (reference sequence). The CDR3 sequence is 13 residues long. The CDR3 region has the DNA TGTGCCAGCAGCGTGACAGGAACCTACGAGCAGTACTTC. Translated: CASSVTGTYEQYF. The complete variable domain, with remaining parts taken from reference TRBV7-9 and TRBJ2-7, reads DTGVSQNPRHKITKRGQNVTFRCDPISEHNRLYWYRQTLGQGPEFLTYFQNEAQLEKSRLLSDRFSAERPKGSFSTLEIQRTEQGDSAMYLCASSVTGTYEQYFGPGTRLTVT.

This clonotype was recorded many times. V and J are TRBV10-3 and TRBJ2-6; D gene uncertain. The CDR3 runs 15 residues. Germline V gives CDR1 ENHRY, CDR2 SYGVKD. The V gene lost 0 bases and the J gene lost 10 bases, with 13 bases spanning the gap. CDR3 nucleotides: TGTGCCATCAGTGAGTCAGGTGACAAAAGTAACGTCCTGACTTTC. Protein sequence: CAISESGDKSNVLTF.

The chain carries TRBV5-1 and TRBJ2-4; 8 nucleotides agree with TRBD2. The CDR3 is made up of 16 amino acids. Trimming took 4 bases from V and 0 from J; bases not matched to a gene: 6. CDR1 is SGHRS, CDR2 YFSETQ, per germline. The DNA for the CDR3 is TGCGCCAGCAGCCCCGGGGGGGCCGGAGCCAAAAACATTCAGTACTTC. Its protein is CASSPGGAGAKNIQYF.

The table lists this clonotype with many counts. The V gene is TRBV10-3, the J gene TRBJ1-5, with 7 positions matching TRBD1. Unmatched junction bases numbered 5, after V lost 5 bases and J lost 4 bases. The CDR3 has 14 amino acids. Germline V gene sequence: CDR1 ENHRY, CDR2 SYGVKD. CDR3 nucleotide sequence: TGTGCCATCAGTACCGGGACAGAAAATCAGCCCCAGCATTTT. Its protein is CAISTGTENQPQHF.

This clonotype was detected a few times. This sequence joins TRBV29-1 and TRBJ1-2; D not resolved. CDR3 length: 12 amino acids. Trimming left V 0 bases short and J 6 bases short, with 8 bases between. Germline assignment: CDR1 SQVTM and CDR2 ANQGSEA. For the CDR3, the DNA is TGCAGCGTTGAAGATCGACGGGATGGCTACACCTTC. It specifies CSVEDRRDGYTF.

This clonotype was detected ten times or more. The chain links TRBV29-1 to TRBJ1-3, with D hard to call. CDR3 size: 12 residues. The ends were cut back, 4 bases at V and 6 bases at J, with 10 bases in the middle. From germline, CDR1 is SQVTM and CDR2 ANQGSEA. In DNA form, the CDR3 reads TGCAGCGTTGTAGTCCTGGAAAACACCATATATTTT. It specifies CSVVVLENTIYF.

By sample share, this clonotype is medium-sized. V gene TRBV29-1 combines with J gene TRBJ2-7, with no clear D. V lost 4 bases and J 1 base, leaving 5 bases between the germline ends. The CDR3 sequence is 11 residues long. CDR1 and CDR2 (germline): SQVTM, ANQGSEA. CDR3 amino acids: CSVVLSYEQYF. The CDR3 DNA sequence: TGCAGCGTTGTGCTTTCCTACGAGCAGTACTTC.

Turning to this clonotype: A read error is possible here, since a much larger clone lies one base away. The rearrangement joins TRBV5-4 to TRBJ2-4; D is ambiguous. Germline V gene sequence: CDR1 SGHNT, CDR2 YYREEE (reference sequence). This CDR3 comprises 15 residues. V was shortened by 2 bases and J by 2 bases, with 11 bases between the two germline ends. Here the CDR3 reads CASSLQNLPKNIQYF. The CDR3, as DNA: TGTGCCAGCAGCTTACAGAATCTACCCAAAAACATTCAGTACTTC.

This clonotype was detected many times. DNA for the CDR3: TGTGCCAGCGGGTTAGGGGTAACTGGAAACACCATATATTTT. Its translation: CASGLGVTGNTIYF. This rearrangement joins TRBV27 to TRBJ1-3, with a tentative D call TRBD1 (5 bases). Trimming took off 8 bases at V and 2 bases at J, with 13 bases between the two ends. Germline V gene sequence: CDR1 MNHEY, CDR2 SMNVEV (reference sequence). The CDR3 loop spans 14 amino acids.

At least ten counts were recorded for this clonotype. The rearrangement joins TRBV6-6 to TRBJ2-4, with D perhaps TRBD1 or TRBD2 (5 bases each). The CDR3 is made up of 14 amino acids. Between the trimmed V and J ends, which lost 4 bases and 3 bases, there was a span of 10 bases. Germline CDR1 is MNHNY and CDR2 is SVGAGI (reference sequence). CDR3 DNA: TGTGCCAGCAGTTCCCTTGGGGGCAAAAACATTCAGTACTTC. This codes for CASSSLGGKNIQYF.

Of note for this clonotype: Germline is not matched at one junction end, which may reflect a read error. The rearrangement joins TRBV20-1 to TRBJ2-3; TRBD2 agrees at 8 bases. In germline, CDR1 is DFQATT, CDR2 SNEGSKA (reference sequence). The CDR3 spans 15 residues. The CDR3 is CSARSGGPSIDTQYF. DNA for the CDR3: TGCAGTGCTAGAAGCGGGGGCCCTAGCATAGATACGCAGTATTTT.

This clonotype appeared a few times. J is TRBJ1-2 and V is TRBV9, with 7 nucleotides matching TRBD1. Germline V gene data show CDR1 as SGDLS and CDR2 as YYNGEE. Trimming took 4 bases from V and 4 from J; bases not matched to a gene: 13. The CDR3 loop spans 16 amino acids. The CDR3 sequence is CASSPHPQGTIYGYTF. CDR3 coding DNA: TGTGCCAGCAGCCCCCATCCACAGGGGACGATCTATGGCTACACCTTC.

Only a few counts were recorded for this clonotype. This sequence joins TRBV13 and TRBJ2-7; perhaps TRBD1 as D (5 bases). The CDR3 runs to 15 residues. Per the germline V gene, CDR1 is PRHDT and CDR2 is FYEKMQ (reference sequence). The V gene lost 5 bases and the J gene lost 0 bases, with 14 bases spanning the gap. In nucleotides, the CDR3 is TGTGCCAGCAGCAAGGGGCAGTCCAGCTCCTACGAGCAGTACTTC. It encodes CASSKGQSSSYEQYF.

This clonotype appeared once. A much larger clone lies a single base off, so this may be a read error. V usage is TRBV2 and J usage is TRBJ2-1, with TRBD1 identical over 10 bases. The CDR3 loop spans 14 amino acids. Germline CDR1 is SNHLY and CDR2 is FYNNEI. The ends lost 6 bases at V and 9 bases at J; junction bases unmatched: 8. DNA of the CDR3: TGTGCCAGCAGAGTCGGGACAGGGGCAACTGAGCAGTTCTTC. Translated, it gives CASRVGTGATEQFF.

In this sample, this clonotype turned up many times. The rearrangement joins TRBV6-6 to TRBJ1-4; TRBD1 matches 7 bases. Germline V gene data show CDR1 as MNHNY and CDR2 as SVGAGI (reference sequence). V trimming: 4 bases; J trimming: 6 bases; junction bases outside the gene matches: 11. CDR3 length: 16 amino acids. The CDR3 is CASSSRSGGVDEKLFF. The CDR3, as DNA: TGTGCCAGCAGTTCCCGGTCAGGGGGTGTGGATGAAAAACTGTTTTTT.

This clonotype was seen ten or more times. V gene TRBV24-1 combines with J gene TRBJ2-3, with TRBD2 matching over 14 bases. The CDR3 sequence is 15 residues long. Germline-derived CDR1 and CDR2 are KGHDR and SFDVKD. The trim removed 9 bases at V and 5 bases at J, leaving 6 bases unmatched. The CDR3 DNA reads TGTGCCACCTCCGGGACTAGCGGGGGAGTAGATACGCAGTATTTT. This translates into CATSGTSGGVDTQYF.

This clonotype was detected many times. The chain recombines TRBV11-2 with TRBJ2-5; a possible D gene is TRBD1 (6 bases). Germline V CDR1 and CDR2: SGHAT, FQNNGV. The CDR3 is 13 residues long. V was shortened by 3 bases and J by 5 bases, with 10 bases between the two germline ends. CDR3 nucleotide sequence: TGTGCCAGCAGCTTGGCAGGGGTCGAGACCCAGTACTTC. Its translation is CASSLAGVETQYF.